This note documents a single T cell receptor (beta chain) sequence. Trimming shortened V by 6 bases and J by 12 bases, and 20 bases separated the two germline ends. The germline gives CDR1 DFQATT, CDR2 SNEGSKA (reference sequence). This CDR3 is 12 amino acids long. This sample was included in a study of T cells in Graves' hyperthyroidism and ophthalmopathy. Amplified regions were TCR beta CDR3 sequences from RNA transcripts. During a first-round RT-PCR of the TCR CDR3, the HTBI primer set was used. TCRdb reanalysed the multiplex PCR reads using MiXCR and keeps one entry per CDR3 protein. Among approximately 530,000 distinct CDR3 sequences listed, approximately 16% were seen once. Reasons for excluding patients were uncontrolled infection, other autoimmune disease, pregnancy or lactation.

This clonotype was sampled from a woman aged 18-29 years with Graves' hyperthyroidism. Material: blood. The chain combines TRBV20-1 with TRBJ1-2; D not resolved. CDR3 nucleotide sequence: TGCAGTGCCCAAGTGCTGGGAAGCGGCCACACCTTC. Its translation: CSAQVLGSGHTF.